The clone carrying this T cell receptor (beta chain) was recorded many times. Unmatched junction bases numbered 1, after V lost 3 bases and J lost 5 bases. The CDR3 sequence is 14 residues long. Germline lookup yields CDR1 SGHTA and CDR2 FQGNSA. This specimen belongs to a study of identical twins. TCRdb ran MiXCR on the 5' RACE reads and lists one entry per CDR3 protein. In the table there are 690,000 or so distinct CDR3 sequences, more than 6.5% of which are singletons. This same sample was also part of a study on yellow fever vaccine responses in identical twins.

This receptor was taken from a woman aged 18-29 years in good health. The chain uses TRBV7-2 and TRBJ1-5; 10 nucleotides align to TRBD1. The sample comprised PBMCs. CDR3 protein: CASSLTGGDQPQHF. The CDR3 nucleotides read TGTGCCAGCAGCTTGACAGGGGGCGATCAGCCCCAGCATTTT. The full variable domain, rest sourced from reference TRBV7-2 and TRBJ1-5, is GAGVSQSPSNKVTEKGKDVELRCDPISGHTALYWYRQSLGQGLEFLIYFQGNSAPDKSGLPSDRFSAERTGGSVSTLTIQRTQQEDSAVYLCASSLTGGDQPQHFGDGTRLSIL.